This TCR beta chain was identified in a study of shared clonotypes between healthy human individuals (dated by TCRdb to 2020 to 2022). About the study as a whole: Three men and two women, aged 18 to 49 years, made up the cohort. For each donor, CD4 naive and CD4 memory were each run on three plates, CD8 naive on two plates, and CD8 memory on one plate. To estimate repertoire size and how much clonotypes are shared between individuals, the study performed deep sequencing of blood TCR repertoires from about 5 healthy adults. Different laboratories and diverse techniques were used to prepare libraries and sequence TCR repertoires, to increase sequencing depth and limit assay-specific biases. Between about 0.94 and 8.9 billion PBMCs per donor were obtained by leukapheresis.

The CDR3 covers 13 residues, taking in both the cysteine and the phenylalanine. Based on the germline V gene, the CDR1 and CDR2 sequences are SQVTM and ANQGSEA. Using the deep immunoSEQ assay, multiplex PCR amplified TCR CDR3 regions from genomic DNA. Extracted genomic DNA from each cell subset was spread evenly across all wells of several immunoSEQ 96-well plates, with each plate serving as a replicate. For sorted subsets, about 200 ng genomic DNA, equal to about 30,000 T cell genomes, was loaded into each replicate PCR. Purified libraries were measured with a Qubit 3.0 fluorometer, size-checked on a Bioanalyzer 2100, and measured again with the KAPA Library Quantification kit. Every immunoSEQ 96-well plate was sequenced on a dedicated single-read 150-cycle Illumina NextSeq 550 flow cell. On the study's bioinformatics: Because the immunoSEQ output held only junctional sequences and lacked quality scores, the filtering could not match the filtering applied to full-length reads. To assign V/J genes and CDR3, sequences were annotated against IMGT germline references using PyIR, a Python wrapper for IgBLAST v1.9. Reads were filtered out if the reads had weak V/J assignments (E-value above 1e-6), no CDR3, stop codons, out-of-frame junctions, or ambiguous translated residues. V3J clonotypes were defined by identical inferred V gene, J gene, and CDR3 amino acid sequence. Percentage overlap between repertoires was calculated by dividing the number of shared unique clonotypes by the size of the smaller repertoire. Richness of each repertoire was evaluated using RTK rarefaction, the Chao1 estimator, and Recon v2.1 estimates of unobserved clonotypes. For all TCRbeta clonotypes obtained by the gDNA method from a handful of donors, generation probabilities were computed with OLGA. TCRdb took over this immuneACCESS table, retaining in-frame rearrangements with V and J assigned. Such tables are incomplete; in checked studies, under half of the missing clones stem from an unresolved V gene, and the remainder is unexplained. The V and J calls and clone size were taken over from that table, and D and trimming were inferred from the DNA. For this sample the table gives 2 million to 2.5 million clones, of which approximately 93% were detected only once. The top ten clones comprise 0.35% to 0.45% of the sample.

Comment on this clone: Its binding antigen is unknown. No DNA is shown, since the ends of the CDR3 on it are uncertain; the CDR3 is the one TCRdb lists.

Donors were healthy HIV-negative adults with no recently reported acute infections or vaccinations. All donors were Caucasian adults living in Nashville, Tennessee, USA. Magnetic negative selection was used to enrich CD4+ T cells, after which naive cells were positively selected on CD45RA and the negative fraction became the memory subset. Blood was collected by leukapheresis, and PBMCs were isolated by Ficoll-Histopaque density gradient centrifugation and then cryopreserved in liquid nitrogen vapor phase. Purity and quantity of every magnetically sorted T cell population were checked by analytical flow cytometry. Each sorted fraction had its genomic DNA isolated and then quantified by UV absorbance on a Nanodrop 2000c. The full study reports these points: Because the study included only a small number of donors, the genetic and exposure-history diversity represented was limited. Incomplete sequencing was indicated by rarefaction of sorted-subset datasets, despite the large sequencing depth. Across four donors, approximately 5% of naive CD4, around 3.5% of naive CD8, under 2.5% of memory CD4, and over 0.35% of memory CD8 clonotypes were shared. Sampling was restricted to blood, and TCR repertoires in tissues likely differ from the TCR repertoires found in blood. Based on pairwise subsampling, the degree of clonotype sharing among donors was expected to be affected by sequencing depth. Compared with non-shared clonotypes, the clonotypes found in all four sorted-subset donors had higher generation probabilities. Larger estimated clonotype richness was generally found for naive subsets than for memory subsets.

The sample comprised naive CD4+ T cells from PBMCs. The cell subset or site label on this specimen signifies: CD45RA+ positively selected. The rearranged chain carries TRBV29-1 and TRBJ1-1; TRBD1 is the table's D call, not checked against the DNA. The clonotype was recovered from a man aged 18 to 30 in good health. Some clones in this sample may be carry-over from other donors' samples. The CDR3 corresponds to CSVAPAGLTEAFF.